One sample yielded the 17 T cell receptor beta chains listed below, sequenced in a study of immune evolution from preneoplasia to lung adenocarcinoma (dated by TCRdb to the early 2020s). Preparation of the library involved the immunoSEQ multiplex PCR assay. The source is immuneACCESS, and TCRdb retained only in-frame sequences with V and J called. Part of the clones is not carried over; for the studies checked, unresolved V genes explain less than half of this, and the remainder is unexplained. The sample records about 11,000 clones, approximately 83% of which are singletons. Roughly 30% of the sample comes from the top ten. Sequencing was carried out using FFPE normal lung tissue adjacent to the tumor. The receptors originated from a person in their sixties or seventies with lung adenocarcinoma. Some clones in this sample may be carry-over from other donors' samples.

The chain carries TRBV5-6 and TRBJ1-1, with D unresolved. The CDR3 has 12 residues. Trimming cost V 1 base and J 5 bases, with 6 bases left between them. Germline V gene sequence: CDR1 SGHDT, CDR2 YYEEEE. This CDR3 reads CASSLSGTEAFF. DNA of the CDR3: TGTGCCAGCAGCTTGAGTGGAACTGAAGCTTTCTTT.

V usage is TRBV7-9 and J usage is TRBJ2-1, with 14 bases aligning to TRBD2. There are 16 residues in the CDR3. Germline V gene lookup returns CDR1 SEHNR and CDR2 FQNEAQ (reference sequence). With V trimmed by 4 bases and J by 8 bases, 7 bases remained unmatched. CDR3 nucleotides: TGTGCCAGCAGCTCCCTGACTAGCGGGAGGGGCTATGAGCAGTTCTTC. Protein product: CASSSLTSGRGYEQFF.

This clone was seen a handful of times. V gene TRBV7-2 combines with J gene TRBJ2-3; 8 nucleotides agree with TRBD1. The germline gives CDR1 SGHTA, CDR2 FQGNSA. V trimming: 5 bases; J trimming: 8 bases; junction bases outside the gene matches: 9. The CDR3 has 14 residues. The CDR3 is CASSATQGGGTQYF. In DNA, the CDR3 is TGTGCCAGCAGCGCAACACAGGGGGGAGGTACGCAGTATTTT. The full variable domain, with the rest looked up from reference TRBV7-2 and TRBJ2-3, is GAGVSQSPSNKVTEKGKDVELRCDPISGHTALYWYRQSLGQGLEFLIYFQGNSAPDKSGLPSDRFSAERTGGSVSTLTIQRTQQEDSAVYLCASSATQGGGTQYFGPGTRLTVL.

This rearrangement joins TRBV7-3 to TRBJ2-7, with D perhaps matching TRBD2 (5 bases). Looked up from germline, CDR1 is SGHTA and CDR2 is FQGTGA. CDR3 length equals 13 residues. With 8 bases removed from V and 4 bases from J, the gap between germline ends came to 15 bases. The CDR3 protein is CASGERPGYEQYF. CDR3 nucleotides: TGTGCCAGCGGGGAGAGGCCGGGGTACGAGCAGTACTTC. Full variable domain (missing parts from reference TRBV7-3 and TRBJ2-7): GAGVSQTPSNKVTEKGKYVELRCDPISGHTALYWYRQSLGQGPEFLIYFQGTGAADDSGLPNDRFFAVRPEGSVSTLKIQRTERGDSAVYLCASGERPGYEQYFGPGTRLTVT.

The chain carries TRBV19 and TRBJ1-2; TRBD1 aligns across 8 bases. This CDR3 contains 15 residues. CDR1 and CDR2 from the germline V gene are LNHDA and SQIVND (reference sequence). V gave up 6 bases and J gave up 4 bases; unmatched junction bases: 10. CDR3 DNA sequence: TGTGCCAGTAGCCTAACCGGACAGGGAGGCTATGGCTACACCTTC. As protein: CASSLTGQGGYGYTF.

This clone was seen more than once but under ten times. This sequence joins TRBV15 and TRBJ1-4, with D possibly being TRBD1 (5 bases). The length of the CDR3 is 15 residues. Trimming took off 1 base at V and 6 bases at J, with 12 bases between the two ends. Germline V gives CDR1 LNHNV, CDR2 YYDKDF (reference sequence). The CDR3 DNA reads as TGTGCCACCAGCAGAGTTCTCCGGGACGATGAAAAACTGTTTTTT. This codes for CATSRVLRDDEKLFF.

This chain links TRBV13 with TRBJ1-4; TRBD1 matches 7 bases. V shed 3 bases, J shed 10 bases, and the junction held 2 bases outside the gene matches. There are 12 residues in the CDR3. CDR1 PRHDT and CDR2 FYEKMQ come from the germline V gene (reference sequence). The CDR3 coding sequence is TGTGCCAGCAGCTTGGCAGGGGGAAAACTGTTTTTT. Its translation is CASSLAGGKLFF.

The V and J genes are TRBV29-1 and TRBJ2-3, with a weak D call TRBD2 (5 bases). The CDR3 runs to 14 residues. V was trimmed by 7 bases and J by 3 bases, leaving 17 bases between them. Germline loops: CDR1 SQVTM, CDR2 ANQGSEA. DNA of the CDR3: TGCAGCGCTTATTACGGGGTGGGGACAGATACGCAGTATTTT. Its translation: CSAYYGVGTDTQYF.

J is TRBJ2-3 and V is TRBV7-2, with D perhaps assigned TRBD1 or TRBD2 (5 bases each). Germline V gene data show CDR1 as SGHTA and CDR2 as FQGNSA. The V gene lost 5 bases and the J gene lost 0 bases, with 9 bases spanning the gap. CDR3 length equals 14 residues. The CDR3 DNA reads as TGTGCCAGCAGCCGGGACGGCAGCACAGATACGCAGTATTTT. Its translation is CASSRDGSTDTQYF.

The chain combines TRBV11-3 with TRBJ2-5; D gene ambiguous. This CDR3 is 12 amino acids long. V was clipped by 2 bases and J by 3 bases, with 4 bases between them. CDR1 and CDR2 from the germline V gene are SGHNT and YENEEA. The CDR3 sequence is CASSLTEETQYF. CDR3 in DNA: TGTGCCAGCAGCTTAACGGAAGAGACCCAGTACTTC.

V is TRBV18 and J is TRBJ2-1; possible D gene TRBD2, 6 bases. CDR3 length equals 15 residues. Germline CDR1 KGHSH, CDR2 LQKENI. V was trimmed by 0 bases and J by 1 base, leaving 7 bases between them. CDR3 DNA sequence: TGTGCCAGCTCACCACCCGGGAGTTCCTACAATGAGCAGTTCTTC. This translates into CASSPPGSSYNEQFF.

This rearrangement joins TRBV30 to TRBJ1-2; TRBD1 agrees at 7 bases. The V and J ends lost 3 bases and 7 bases, in that order; junction bases with no gene match: 11. CDR3 size: 14 residues. Germline V CDR1 and CDR2: GTSNPN, SVGIG (reference sequence). CDR3 coding DNA: TGTGCCTGGAGCCCACAAGGGGGCGGTCGTGGCTACACCTTC. Translated: CAWSPQGGGRGYTF.

This chain connects TRBV30 to TRBJ1-1; a weak D match, TRBD1 (6 bases). CDR3 length equals 15 residues. CDR1 and CDR2 from the germline V gene are GTSNPN and SVGIG (reference sequence). With 7 bases removed from V and 1 base from J, the gap between germline ends came to 19 bases. The CDR3 DNA follows: TGTGCCTTCTTACTAAAGGGGGGGGCGAACACTGAAGCTTTCTTT. Protein sequence: CAFLLKGGANTEAFF.

This clone was counted a single time. A read error may account for a junction end that differs from germline. The chain couples TRBV7-9 to TRBJ2-1, with D tentatively TRBD2 (6 bases). The CDR3 extends over 12 amino acids. Germline CDR1 and CDR2: SEHNR and FQNEAQ (reference sequence). CDR3 loop: CANSLEDYLQFF. Written as DNA, the CDR3 is TGTGCCAACAGCTTAGAGGACTACCTTCAGTTCTTC. The variable domain in full, completed from reference TRBV7-9 and TRBJ2-1, reads DTGVSQNPRHKITKRGQNVTFRCDPISEHNRLYWYRQTLGQGPEFLTYFQNEAQLEKSRLLSDRFSAERPKGSFSTLEIQRTEQGDSAMYLCANSLEDYLQFFGPGTRLTVL.

The rearrangement links TRBV5-1 to TRBJ2-7; 11 bases match TRBD2. Germline V lookup: CDR1 SGHRS, CDR2 YFSETQ. The J segment lost 4 bases and the V segment lost 1 base, leaving 10 bases of the junction unmatched. The CDR3 is 17 amino acids. The CDR3 region is CASSLSLAGGKGYEQYF. CDR3 nucleotides: TGCGCCAGCAGCTTGAGTCTAGCGGGAGGAAAAGGGTACGAGCAGTACTTC. The whole variable domain, filled in from reference TRBV5-1 and TRBJ2-7, reads KAGVTQTPRYLIKTRGQQVTLSCSPISGHRSVSWYQQTPGQGLQFLFEYFSETQRNKGNFPGRFSGRQFSNSRSEMNVSTLELGDSALYLCASSLSLAGGKGYEQYFGPGTRLTVT.

The rearrangement joins TRBV6-1 to TRBJ2-7; 9 bases fit TRBD1. V lost 5 bases, J lost 2 bases, and 4 bases stayed unmatched. Germline V gene lookup returns CDR1 MNHNS and CDR2 SASEGT. This CDR3 has 14 residues. CDR3 DNA sequence: TGTGCCAGCAGTCCCGGGACAGGGCCCTACGAGCAGTACTTC. Protein: CASSPGTGPYEQYF.

The V and J genes are TRBV18 and TRBJ2-5, with a tentative D call TRBD1 (5 bases). V lost 5 bases, J lost 4 bases, and 14 bases lay in between. The germline CDR1 and CDR2 sequences are KGHSH and LQKENI. CDR3 length: 14 residues. DNA of the CDR3: TGTGCCAGCTCAATCCAGCAGGGTCCAGAGACCCAGTACTTC. Protein: CASSIQQGPETQYF.